Following are 10 T cell receptor beta chains from one sample sequenced in a study of T-cell reconstitution after alpha-beta-depleted transplantation in children (dated by TCRdb to about 2016). To prepare the library, PCR was applied. TCRdb names Illumina HiSeq 2500 as the instrument used. TCR library preparation used molecular barcoding, with unique molecular identifiers applied to normalize quantification of the TCRbeta repertoire. TCRdb's own reprocessing of the public reads used fastp at Q25 and MiXCR and kept productive beta chains. Entries that share a CDR3 protein sequence are merged under the most common genes and DNA. This sample lists around 680,000 distinct CDR3 sequences; roughly 15% were detected once. The ten most abundant clones make up about 1.1% of the sample. This specimen consisted of PBMCs from the stem cell graft donor, obtained from the stem cell graft. These TCRs come from a human donor who donated a stem cell graft to a child with acute myeloid leukemia.

CDR3 amino acids: CSAGRTSGAWETQYF. The CDR3 nucleotides read TGCAGTGCGGGCCGTACTAGCGGGGCATGGGAGACCCAGTACTTC. J is TRBJ2-5 and V is TRBV20-1; TRBD2 agrees at 10 bases. Germline values: CDR1 DFQATT, CDR2 SNEGSKA (reference sequence). V lost 6 bases, J lost 5 bases, and 12 bases stayed unmatched. This CDR3 spans 15 amino acids.

A remark on this clonotype: The junction and the germline gene differ at one end; a read error may be behind it. The V call is TRBV12-5, the J call TRBJ1-5; 10 bases are shared with TRBD1. The germline V gene has CDR1 LGHNT and CDR2 FRNRAP. There are 18 residues in the CDR3. The CDR3 reads CSSGLGDRGLSGNQPQHF. The CDR3 DNA reads as TGTTCTAGTGGTTTGGGCGACAGGGGGCTGTCGGGCAATCAGCCCCAGCATTTT.

This rearrangement joins TRBV20-1 to TRBJ2-5, with 13 bases identical to TRBD2. The CDR3 contains 18 residues. V gave up 1 base and J gave up 0 bases; unmatched junction bases: 8. Germline V lookup: CDR1 DFQATT, CDR2 SNEGSKA (reference sequence). The CDR3 DNA is TGCAGTGCTAGAGGTGTACTAGCGGGGGGGCAGGACCAAGAGACCCAGTACTTC. Amino acid sequence: CSARGVLAGGQDQETQYF.

This clonotype was counted a few times. The CDR3 reads CAWSEQGWYEQYF. The CDR3, as DNA: TGTGCCTGGAGTGAGCAGGGGTGGTACGAGCAGTACTTC. The chain carries TRBV30 and TRBJ2-7, with D maybe TRBD1 (6 bases). Germline V gives CDR1 GTSNPN, CDR2 SVGIG (reference sequence). The CDR3 extends over 13 amino acids. V lost 1 base and J lost 4, with 11 bases in between.

The CDR3 DNA follows: TGTGCCAGCAGCTTAGGAGGTAGGACCTACGAGCAGTACGTC. This encodes CASSLGGRTYEQYV. This chain connects TRBV7-9 to TRBJ2-7; the D is unclear. CDR1 and CDR2 from the germline V gene are SEHNR and FQNEAQ (reference sequence). This CDR3 is 14 amino acids long. Trimming stripped 1 base from V and 2 bases from J, with 9 bases between.

This rearrangement joins TRBV5-1 to TRBJ2-2; D assignment may be TRBD1 or TRBD2 (5 bases each). The V and J ends lost 3 bases and 4 bases respectively, with 19 bases between them. From germline, CDR1 is SGHRS and CDR2 YFSETQ. The CDR3 runs 17 residues. The CDR3 region is CASSSSVGVRVTGELFF. The CDR3 coding sequence is TGCGCCAGCAGCTCGTCAGTGGGGGTTCGTGTCACCGGGGAGCTGTTTTTT.

V gene TRBV12-3 or TRBV12-4 combines with J gene TRBJ2-1; D is perhaps TRBD1 (6 bases). V gave up 6 bases and J gave up 2 bases, with 14 bases separating them. The CDR3 consists of 15 residues. The CDR3, as DNA: TGTGCCAGCAGCCCACAGGGTCCCGCCTACAATGAGCAGTTCTTC. This codes for CASSPQGPAYNEQFF.

This clonotype was observed many times. J is TRBJ2-5 and V is TRBV20-1; D ambiguous. Germline lookup yields CDR1 DFQATT and CDR2 SNEGSKA (reference sequence). The CDR3 has 17 residues. V was pared by 0 bases and J by 7 bases, with 24 bases between. CDR3: CSARDRFGHATLGTQYF. CDR3 DNA sequence: TGCAGTGCTAGAGATAGGTTCGGGCACGCAACGTTGGGGACCCAGTACTTC.

This clonotype was counted at least ten times. The CDR3 DNA follows: TGCGCCAGCAGCCAAGATTCGGGATATGAAGCTTTCTTT. It is translated as CASSQDSGYEAFF. The rearrangement uses TRBV4-3 and TRBJ1-1, with D unresolved. The CDR3 has 13 residues. Between the trimmed V and J ends, which lost 0 bases and 7 bases, there was a span of 9 bases. The germline CDR1 and CDR2 sequences are LGHNA and YSLEER.

There are many counts of this clonotype. The V and J genes are TRBV6-2 or TRBV6-3 and TRBJ2-1; D uncertain. In germline, CDR1 is MNHEY, CDR2 SVGEGT. Deletions cut 0 bases from V and 9 bases from J, with 6 bases between. The CDR3 loop spans 12 amino acids. CDR3 in amino acids: CASSYSTVEQFF. CDR3 bases: TGTGCCAGCAGTTACTCGACCGTTGAGCAGTTCTTC.